These T cell receptor beta chains were read from a single sample in a study of blood T cells in healthy people across ages. TCRdb passed the 5' RACE reads through MiXCR, listing each CDR3 protein once. Of around 650,000 distinct CDR3 sequences listed, 40% to 45% are singletons. The sequenced material came from blood. These receptors were collected from an elderly man in good health. CDR3s include the opening cysteine and the closing phenylalanine or tryptophan. A D gene is named only where the DNA matches it firmly. The size field is filled for only some rows; it gives once, few, many or a size class.

d_gene: TRBD1
v_gene: TRBV28
j_gene: TRBJ2-6
abundance: -
CDR3nt: TGTGCCAGCAGGGGGACAGGGATCTCCGGGGCCAACGTCCTGACTTTC
CDR3aa: CASRGTGISGANVLTF

d_gene: -
v_gene: TRBV4-2
j_gene: TRBJ2-7
abundance: many
CDR3nt: TGTGCCAGCAGCCAATGGGGGAGAGGGGAGAGCTCCTACGAGCAGTACTTC
CDR3aa: CASSQWGRGESSYEQYF

d_gene: -
v_gene: TRBV11-2
j_gene: TRBJ1-4
abundance: once
CDR3nt: TGTGCCAGCAGCTTAAGGGCTCTAGGACGAGAAAAACTGTTTTTT
CDR3aa: CASSLRALGREKLFF

d_gene: -
v_gene: TRBV29-1
j_gene: TRBJ1-1
abundance: -
CDR3nt: TGCAGCGTTGGGCCTGGACAGACGAACACTGAAGCTTTCTTT
CDR3aa: CSVGPGQTNTEAFF

d_gene: -
v_gene: TRBV5-5
j_gene: TRBJ2-3
abundance: few
CDR3nt: TGTGCCAGCAGCTTACAAGAGTCCAAGGATACGCAGTATTTT
CDR3aa: CASSLQESKDTQYF

d_gene: -
v_gene: TRBV4-2
j_gene: TRBJ2-3
abundance: many
CDR3nt: TGTGCCAGCAGCACCAGTGTAGCCGATACGCAGTATTTT
CDR3aa: CASSTSVADTQYF

d_gene: -
v_gene: TRBV4-1
j_gene: TRBJ2-7
abundance: -
CDR3nt: TGCGCCAGCAGCCAAGGGTTGACAGGGAGGGACGAGCAGTACTTC
CDR3aa: CASSQGLTGRDEQYF

d_gene: -
v_gene: TRBV4-2
j_gene: TRBJ1-4
abundance: -
CDR3nt: TGTGCCAGCAGCCAGAGGGAGGGGAATGAAAAACTGTTTTTT
CDR3aa: CASSQREGNEKLFF

d_gene: -
v_gene: TRBV12-3/TRBV12-4
j_gene: TRBJ1-2
abundance: once
CDR3nt: TGTGCCGGCAGTCCCGATCGATCCCATGGCTACACCTTC
CDR3aa: CAGSPDRSHGYTF

d_gene: TRBD1
v_gene: TRBV12-3/TRBV12-4
j_gene: TRBJ2-5
abundance: -
CDR3nt: TGTGCCAGCAGTTTGGCCCCCTGGACAGGCCAAGAGACCCAGTACTTC
CDR3aa: CASSLAPWTGQETQYF

d_gene: -
v_gene: TRBV2
j_gene: TRBJ2-1
abundance: -
CDR3nt: TGTGCCAGCAGTTCTTTTGGCCTAATCTCATCCTACAATGAGCGGTTCTTC
CDR3aa: CASSSFGLISSYNERFF

d_gene: TRBD1
v_gene: TRBV3-1
j_gene: TRBJ2-3
abundance: few
CDR3nt: TGTGCCAGCAGCCAAGATTGGCAGGGGGCAGATACGCAGTATTTT
CDR3aa: CASSQDWQGADTQYF

d_gene: TRBD1
v_gene: TRBV28
j_gene: TRBJ2-5
abundance: -
CDR3nt: TGTGCCAGCAGGAGACAAGGACAGGGGGGGACCCAGTACTTC
CDR3aa: CASRRQGQGGTQYF

d_gene: TRBD1
v_gene: TRBV6-2/TRBV6-3
j_gene: TRBJ1-5
abundance: -
CDR3nt: TGTGCCAGCAGTTACATCGACAGGGGGAGTCAGCCCCAGCATTTT
CDR3aa: CASSYIDRGSQPQHF

d_gene: TRBD1
v_gene: TRBV6-2/TRBV6-3
j_gene: TRBJ1-2
abundance: -
CDR3nt: TGTGCCAGCAGTCCCGGGACAGGGTACTATGGCTACACCTTC
CDR3aa: CASSPGTGYYGYTF

d_gene: TRBD1
v_gene: TRBV27
j_gene: TRBJ1-2
abundance: few
CDR3nt: TGTGCCAGCAGTACAACCGCCAGGGGGCGATCGGGGGGCTACACCTTC
CDR3aa: CASSTTARGRSGGYTF

d_gene: -
v_gene: TRBV3-1
j_gene: TRBJ2-7
abundance: few
CDR3nt: TGTGCCAGCAGCCAAGATCGGAGGGTAGGGGAGCAGTACTTC
CDR3aa: CASSQDRRVGEQYF

d_gene: -
v_gene: TRBV4-2
j_gene: TRBJ2-3
abundance: few
CDR3nt: TGTGCCAGCAGCCAAGCGAGCGCAGGGGAAGATACGCAGTATTTT
CDR3aa: CASSQASAGEDTQYF

d_gene: -
v_gene: TRBV29-1
j_gene: TRBJ2-2
abundance: once
CDR3nt: TGCAGCGGTCAGGAGATCACCGGGGAGCTGTTTTTT
CDR3aa: CSGQEITGELFF

d_gene: TRBD1
v_gene: TRBV2
j_gene: TRBJ1-5
abundance: -
CDR3nt: TGTGCCAGCAGTTTGACAGGGGTTGACAATCAGCCCCAGCATTTT
CDR3aa: CASSLTGVDNQPQHF

d_gene: -
v_gene: TRBV6-5
j_gene: TRBJ1-3
abundance: -
CDR3nt: TGTGCCAGCAGTTACCCCCGGGACGTTCTGGACTCTGGAAACACCATATATTTT
CDR3aa: CASSYPRDVLDSGNTIYF

d_gene: -
v_gene: TRBV2
j_gene: TRBJ2-2
abundance: few
CDR3nt: TGTGCCAGCAGGGCCCTGTCGGGAATAACTCCCACCGGGGAGCTGTTTTTT
CDR3aa: CASRALSGITPTGELFF

d_gene: -
v_gene: TRBV11-3
j_gene: TRBJ2-1
abundance: -
CDR3nt: TGTGCCAGCAGCTCTAACCTAGCGTTGTCCAATGAGCAGTTCTTC
CDR3aa: CASSSNLALSNEQFF

d_gene: -
v_gene: TRBV2
j_gene: TRBJ1-2
abundance: -
CDR3nt: TGTGCCAGCTTGAGGGAGCGCGGCTATGGCTACACCTTC
CDR3aa: CASLRERGYGYTF

d_gene: TRBD2
v_gene: TRBV20-1
j_gene: TRBJ2-7
abundance: -
CDR3nt: TGCAGTGCCAGGTGGTTCTCCGGGGGGGGCTACGAGCAGTACTTC
CDR3aa: CSARWFSGGGYEQYF

d_gene: TRBD1
v_gene: TRBV29-1
j_gene: TRBJ1-1
abundance: -
CDR3nt: TGCAGCGTTGGGGCCGGACAGGGGGCCAGTGAAGCTTTCTTT
CDR3aa: CSVGAGQGASEAFF

d_gene: -
v_gene: TRBV4-3
j_gene: TRBJ1-1
abundance: -
CDR3nt: TGCGCCAGCAGCCAAGAAGCAGTTACGAACACTGAAGCTTTCTTT
CDR3aa: CASSQEAVTNTEAFF

d_gene: -
v_gene: TRBV29-1
j_gene: TRBJ2-1
abundance: many
CDR3nt: TGCAGCGTCCGGACAGCCTTGCTAAAGAATGAGCAGTTCTTC
CDR3aa: CSVRTALLKNEQFF

d_gene: TRBD2
v_gene: TRBV3-1
j_gene: TRBJ2-5
abundance: few
CDR3nt: TGTGCCAGCAGCCAACGGACTAGCGGGAGGGAAGAGACCCAGTACTTC
CDR3aa: CASSQRTSGREETQYF

d_gene: -
v_gene: TRBV7-2
j_gene: TRBJ1-2
abundance: -
CDR3nt: TGTGCCAGCAGCTCACGGGACGGCCGATCCTATGGCTACACCTTC
CDR3aa: CASSSRDGRSYGYTF

d_gene: TRBD2
v_gene: TRBV15
j_gene: TRBJ2-2
abundance: -
CDR3nt: TGTGCCACCAGCAGCCCATCAACGAGGACTAGCGGATACACCGGGGAGCTGTTTTTT
CDR3aa: CATSSPSTRTSGYTGELFF

d_gene: -
v_gene: TRBV20-1
j_gene: TRBJ1-1
abundance: -
CDR3nt: TGCAGTGCTAGAAGAAGGGAGAACACTGAAGCTTTCTTT
CDR3aa: CSARRRENTEAFF

d_gene: TRBD2
v_gene: TRBV7-2
j_gene: TRBJ2-7
abundance: -
CDR3nt: TGTGCCAGCAGCTCCGCGGGACTAGCGAACAATGAGCAGTACTTC
CDR3aa: CASSSAGLANNEQYF

d_gene: -
v_gene: TRBV10-3
j_gene: TRBJ2-3
abundance: once
CDR3nt: TGTGCCATCAGTGACCGGCGGAGCACAGATACGCAGTATTTT
CDR3aa: CAISDRRSTDTQYF

d_gene: -
v_gene: TRBV27
j_gene: TRBJ1-6
abundance: few
CDR3nt: TGTGCCAGCAGTTCCCACTCCGGGAGCGGCGGTTCACCCCTCCACTTT
CDR3aa: CASSSHSGSGGSPLHF

d_gene: -
v_gene: TRBV27
j_gene: TRBJ2-7
abundance: -
CDR3nt: TGTGCCAGCAGTTTAAAACAGGGTGGCGCCTACGAGCAGTACTTC
CDR3aa: CASSLKQGGAYEQYF

d_gene: TRBD1
v_gene: TRBV29-1
j_gene: TRBJ2-2
abundance: few
CDR3nt: TGCAGCGTTTTAGGACCCAAGACAGGGGGCAATGTTAAATCGACGGCCGGGGAGCTGTTTTTT
CDR3aa: CSVLGPKTGGNVKSTAGELFF

d_gene: -
v_gene: TRBV29-1
j_gene: TRBJ1-2
abundance: -
CDR3nt: TGCAGCGTTGGGATTGGGACGGGCGGAGGCTACACCTTC
CDR3aa: CSVGIGTGGGYTF

d_gene: -
v_gene: TRBV6-2/TRBV6-3
j_gene: TRBJ2-2
abundance: -
CDR3nt: TGTGCCAGCAGTTACTCGAGAGGTAACGCCGGGGAGCTGTTTTTT
CDR3aa: CASSYSRGNAGELFF

d_gene: TRBD2
v_gene: TRBV20-1
j_gene: TRBJ2-3
abundance: -
CDR3nt: TGCAGTGCTAGAGATCCGACTAGCGGGGATTACACAGATACGCAGTATTTT
CDR3aa: CSARDPTSGDYTDTQYF

d_gene: -
v_gene: TRBV18
j_gene: TRBJ2-3
abundance: few
CDR3nt: TGTGCCAGCTCACCCTCTCGAACCAGCACAGATACGCAGTATTTT
CDR3aa: CASSPSRTSTDTQYF

d_gene: TRBD1
v_gene: TRBV20-1
j_gene: TRBJ2-7
abundance: few
CDR3nt: TGCAGTGCTTTCGGACAGGGCCACTACGAGCAGTACTTC
CDR3aa: CSAFGQGHYEQYF

d_gene: TRBD1
v_gene: TRBV6-1
j_gene: TRBJ2-7
abundance: once
CDR3nt: TGTGCCAGCAGTGCCCGGGGACAGGGGGTTCCCTACGAGCAGTACTTC
CDR3aa: CASSARGQGVPYEQYF

d_gene: TRBD2
v_gene: TRBV15
j_gene: TRBJ2-7
abundance: -
CDR3nt: TGTGCCACCAGCAGAGAGGGGGGGACCTCCTACGAGCAGTACTTC
CDR3aa: CATSREGGTSYEQYF

d_gene: -
v_gene: TRBV7-9
j_gene: TRBJ2-7
abundance: few
CDR3nt: TGTGCCAGCAGCCATATTACCGGACCCCTTGCGTACAGCTCCTACGAGCAGTACTTC
CDR3aa: CASSHITGPLAYSSYEQYF

d_gene: -
v_gene: TRBV9
j_gene: TRBJ1-2
abundance: -
CDR3nt: TGTGCCAGCAGCCCTCTCTCCAGGTCCAATGGCCACACCTTC
CDR3aa: CASSPLSRSNGHTF

d_gene: TRBD2
v_gene: TRBV4-1
j_gene: TRBJ2-5
abundance: -
CDR3nt: TGCGCCAGCAGCCGTCAGCGGGGGGGAGAGACCCAGTACTTC
CDR3aa: CASSRQRGGETQYF

d_gene: TRBD1
v_gene: TRBV12-5
j_gene: TRBJ1-2
abundance: many
CDR3nt: TGTGCTAGTGGAAGCTATGACGCGGGACAGGGGAATGGCTACACCTTC
CDR3aa: CASGSYDAGQGNGYTF

d_gene: -
v_gene: TRBV15
j_gene: TRBJ2-1
abundance: -
CDR3nt: TGTGCCACCAGCAGAACTACCAATGAGCAGTTCTTC
CDR3aa: CATSRTTNEQFF